The clone carrying this T cell receptor beta chain was picked up many times. Its antigen is undetermined. The data are from a study of T cells in Graves' hyperthyroidism and ophthalmopathy. Looking at the study overall: At the time of initial diagnosis and before any treatment, peripheral blood was collected. Overall study findings and caveats: Before onset, by a median of around 6.4 months, the model predicted ophthalmopathy. Most thyroid-expanded clonotypes above 0.001 were also found in blood.

The CDR3 spans 11 residues. Germline V lookup: CDR1 SGDLS, CDR2 YYNGEE. The germline V and J ends were trimmed by 5 bases and 5 bases, with 8 bases remaining between them. RNA transcripts served as the template for amplifying TCR beta CDR3 regions. The HTBI primer set was used in a first-round RT-PCR of the TCR CDR3. One entry per CDR3 protein, called by TCRdb with MiXCR from the multiplex PCR reads. Found here are around 600,000 distinct CDR3 sequences, 14% of them singletons; the top ten hold 7.1%. The chain recombines TRBV9 with TRBJ2-7, with D perhaps TRBD2 (6 bases). The source material was blood. The TCR was taken from a young woman with Graves' ophthalmopathy. CDR3 in DNA: TGTGCCAGCAGTGCTAGCGACGAGCAGTACTTC. It encodes CASSASDEQYF.